This T cell receptor beta chain was profiled in a study of blood T cell repertoires in COVID-19 (TCRdb year 2020). Some background on the complete study: The collaborator samples originated in the United States, Italy and Spain and spanned the acute and convalescent phases of COVID-19. The prospective study material was composed of cDNA or gDNA derived from T cells, B-cell-depleted T cells, or PBMCs. The dataset comprised deeply sampled blood TCRbeta repertoires from subjects exposed to, actively infected with, or recovered from COVID-19. The repertoires were made available in a free public database intended to serve as a resource for research on the immune response to SARS-CoV-2. The samples were drawn from the first 160 participants of the ongoing ImmuneRACE study and from 1,254 subjects provided by 6 global collaborators. A de-identified subject ID, COVID-19 status, age in years and sex were almost always included in the sample metadata. Where available, HLA class I and class II types were taken from metadata supplied by the sample provider and were not determined by assay-based typing.

Each collaborating institution followed its own protocols to collect whole blood in K2EDTA tubes. For TCRbeta analysis, collaborators shipped samples in one of three forms: frozen whole blood, isolated PBMCs, or DNA extracted from either of those sample types. Concerning this clone itself: Its antigen remains unidentified. No much larger clonotype is one base removed from it; base qualities were not supplied.

Study-level results and caveats: The quantity of clinical and demographic metadata differed by source and by participant and was supplied without curation.

TCRbeta CDR3 regions were amplified from genomic DNA by means of the immunoSEQ Assay, a bias-controlled multiplex PCR. For the original study's pipeline: Nucleated cell counts per sample were estimated from amplification of reference gene primers within the assay. To quantify the absolute abundance of each unique TCRbeta CDR3 rearrangement, sequence reads were collapsed and filtered. For each sample, productive Simpson clonality was calculated by taking the square root of Simpson's diversity index across productive rearrangements. TCRdb's version of the immuneACCESS table is confined to in-frame rearrangements and falls short of the full clone set. An unresolved V gene accounts for under half of the shortfall where checked; the remainder is of unknown origin. The V and J calls and clone size were taken over from that table, and D and trimming were inferred from the DNA. The sample has about 18,000 clones on record, approximately 90% of them singletons. Roughly 17% of the sample belongs to the ten largest clones.

The germline V gene gives CDR1 as KGHSH and CDR2 as LQKENI. V is reduced by 2 bases and J by 8 bases, leaving a spacing of 15 bases between them. The cysteine opens and the phenylalanine closes a CDR3 of 15 amino acids. Only CDR3 DNA is held: 45 bases, read in frame from base 1. This TCR was recovered from a man in his fifties with active COVID-19. The receptor chain draws on TRBV18 and TRBJ1-4; TRBD1 is a possible D gene, resting on 5 matching bases. What was sequenced was peripheral blood. The DNA sequence reads TGTGCCAGCTCACCATATAGGGATGCAGGGGAAAAACTGTTTTTT. Its protein product is CASSPYRDAGEKLFF.